This TCR beta chain was found in a study of blood T cell repertoires in COVID-19 (TCRdb year 2020). At the level of the whole study: Collaborator samples came from the United States, Italy and Spain and covered acute and convalescent phases of COVID-19. The material from the prospective study consisted of cDNA or gDNA derived from T cells, B-cell-depleted T cells, or PBMCs. Deeply sampled blood TCRbeta repertoires from subjects exposed to, actively infected with, or recovered from COVID-19 were included in the dataset. The repertoires were released in a freely available public database meant as a resource for research on the immune response to SARS-CoV-2. Samples came from the ongoing ImmuneRACE study (first 160 participants) plus 1,254 subjects from 6 global collaborators. A de-identified subject ID, COVID-19 status, age in years and sex were almost always included in the sample metadata. Where available, HLA class I and class II types were obtained from metadata supplied by the sample provider rather than from assay-based typing.

With respect to this clone: Its antigen is still unknown. Base qualities are not recorded, but no much larger clone differs from it by a single base.

In the prospective study, participants were roughly 18 to 100 years old, resided in approximately 22 geographic areas of the United States, and were enrolled through a virtual design. In the prospective study, cohorts were assigned on the basis of participant-reported clinical history obtained from a screening survey and a study questionnaire. Exposed participants were defined as having been in contact with someone with a PCR-confirmed or clinician-diagnosed COVID-19 case within 2 weeks of study entry. In the prospective study, whole blood, serum and a nasopharyngeal or oropharyngeal swab were collected from each participant by mobile phlebotomists. Over a roughly 2-month period, participants in the prospective study had the option of providing additional blood draws and questionnaires. Before DNA extraction, prospective study blood samples were shipped either frozen or at room temperature. TCRbeta CDR3 regions were amplified from genomic DNA by means of the immunoSEQ Assay, a bias-controlled multiplex PCR. In the original analysis: Nucleated cell counts per sample were estimated from amplification of reference gene primers within the assay. Sequence reads were collapsed and filtered to measure the absolute abundance of every unique TCRbeta CDR3 rearrangement. For each sample, productive Simpson clonality was calculated as the square root of Simpson's diversity index across productive rearrangements. TCRdb carries this immuneACCESS record with in-frame sequences only. Its versions omit some clonotypes, under half of them owing to an unresolved V gene in the studies checked, with the rest unexplained. V, J and clone size derive from that table, while D and trimming were established from the DNA sequence. This sample comprises about 140,000 clones, 70% to 85% of them detected only once. 1.5% to 2% of the sample rests with the top ten.

Broader findings and caveats from the paper: The quantity of clinical and demographic metadata differed by source and by participant and was supplied without curation.

The sequence was collected from a woman younger than 35 who had been exposed to COVID-19. Sequencing was performed on PBMCs or T cells enriched from blood (not recorded which).

The nucleotide sequence is given as TGTGCCAGCAGTGACGGAGGGAAGAGCACAGATACGCAGTATTTT. This translates into CASSDGGKSTDTQYF. The sequence links TRBV6-4 to TRBJ2-3, and possibly TRBD2, on 6 matching bases. Taken from the germline V gene, the CDR1 and CDR2 loops are MRHNA and SNTAGT. The junction carries 9 bases between V and J, which are trimmed by 2 bases and 0 bases respectively. Inclusive of the bounding cysteine and phenylalanine, the CDR3 is 15 residues long. Only the CDR3 DNA is retained, 45 bases long and in frame from the first base.